The 20 T cell receptor beta chains in this list originate from one sample, sequenced in a study of blood T cells in healthy people across ages. Primed by a sample-barcoded 5' primer and a J-beta primer mix, a second PCR proceeded for roughly 6 to 12 cycles. TCRdb reprocessed the 5' RACE reads via MiXCR and lists one record per CDR3 protein. This table holds roughly 2 million distinct CDR3 sequences, roughly 50% found once. The specimen was blood. The origin of the receptors is a middle-aged woman in good health.

V and J are TRBV28 and TRBJ2-5; TRBD1 or TRBD2 may be the D gene (6 bases each). Trimming cost V 4 bases and J 5 bases, with 17 bases left between them. Germline V lookup: CDR1 MDHEN, CDR2 SYDVKM. The CDR3 is made up of 15 amino acids. CDR3 loop: CASSWTTGRRETQYF. CDR3 nucleotide sequence: TGTGCCAGCAGTTGGACCACAGGGAGGAGGGAGACCCAGTACTTC.

The V call is TRBV7-4, the J call TRBJ2-7; D may be TRBD2 (6 bases). The CDR3 has 15 residues. Germline V gene sequence: CDR1 SGHVT, CDR2 SQSDAQ. Trimming pared 2 bases from V and 1 base from J, leaving 12 bases between. The CDR3 sequence: CASSLLGRWSYEQYF. In DNA, the CDR3 is TGTGCCAGCAGCTTATTGGGGAGGTGGTCCTACGAGCAGTACTTC.

This clonotype was detected a few times. This rearrangement joins TRBV21-1 to TRBJ2-7; the table's D call, TRBD1, was not checked against the DNA. TRBV21-1 is reported as a pseudogene. The CDR3 is made up of 14 amino acids. The CDR3 spells CAKAPTSFLHEQYF. The CDR3 DNA reads TGTGCCAAGGCCCCAACTAGTTTTCTCCACGAGCAGTACTTC.

V usage is TRBV5-1 and J usage is TRBJ1-5, with TRBD1 matching 8 bases. Looked up from germline, CDR1 is SGHRS and CDR2 is YFSETQ. The CDR3 runs 17 residues. J gave up 1 base and V 0 bases, and 6 bases lay outside the gene matches. CDR3 sequence: CASSLVPGTGSNQPQHF. The CDR3 region has the DNA TGCGCCAGCAGCTTGGTTCCGGGGACAGGAAGCAATCAGCCCCAGCATTTT.

V gene TRBV20-1 combines with J gene TRBJ1-1; D not resolved. This CDR3 has 18 residues. The V and J ends lost 0 bases and 7 bases respectively, with 27 bases between them. CDR1 and CDR2 from the germline V gene are DFQATT and SNEGSKA (reference sequence). The CDR3 spells CSARDLGGEFGDLHEAFF. CDR3 nucleotide sequence: TGCAGTGCTAGAGATCTGGGCGGGGAATTCGGTGATTTACATGAAGCTTTCTTT.

This rearrangement joins TRBV20-1 to TRBJ1-1; the match to TRBD1 covers 8 bases. Germline V gene lookup returns CDR1 DFQATT and CDR2 SNEGSKA (reference sequence). The CDR3 covers 14 residues. V trimming: 2 bases; J trimming: 1 base; junction bases outside the gene matches: 3. The CDR3 sequence: CSARQGATNTEAFF. Here the CDR3 DNA reads TGCAGTGCTAGACAGGGGGCGACGAACACTGAAGCTTTCTTT.

This clonotype was seen a few times. The gene calls are TRBV7-9 and TRBJ2-3; D might be TRBD1 (6 bases). The V and J ends lost 3 bases and 4 bases respectively, with 23 bases between them. The CDR3 consists of 18 residues. Germline loops: CDR1 SEHNR, CDR2 FQNEAQ (reference sequence). The CDR3 loop is CASSFADTGTLVADTQYF. The CDR3 nucleotides read TGTGCCAGCAGCTTTGCAGACACCGGGACACTCGTCGCAGATACGCAGTATTTT. The complete variable domain, with remaining parts taken from reference TRBV7-9 and TRBJ2-3, reads DTGVSQNPRHKITKRGQNVTFRCDPISEHNRLYWYRQTLGQGPEFLTYFQNEAQLEKSRLLSDRFSAERPKGSFSTLEIQRTEQGDSAMYLCASSFADTGTLVADTQYFGPGTRLTVL.

The chain carries TRBV5-5 and TRBJ2-5, with D possibly matching TRBD1 (6 bases). With the DNA end fitting TRBJ2-7 better, the J assignment may be wrong. CDR3 length: 14 residues. CDR1 and CDR2 (germline): SGHKS, YYEKEE (reference sequence). CDR3 sequence reads: CASSVDSATYEQYF. The CDR3 DNA is TGTGCCAGCAGCGTGGACAGCGCTACCTACGAGCAGTACTTC.

J is TRBJ1-2 and V is TRBV7-2; unclear D gene. The CDR3 length is 12 residues. V shed 6 bases and J shed 4 bases, with 9 bases lying between them. CDR1 is SGHTA and CDR2 is FQGNSA in the germline V gene. CDR3: CASRWTFYGYTF. DNA of the CDR3: TGTGCCAGCAGGTGGACCTTCTATGGCTACACCTTC.

A note on this clonotype: A much larger clone is a single base away; this may be a read error. CDR3: CASSWAGAMNTEAFF. CDR3 nucleotides: TGCGCCAGCAGCTGGGCAGGGGCAATGAACACTGAAGCTTTCTTT. V usage is TRBV5-1 and J usage is TRBJ1-1; D perhaps matches TRBD1 (6 bases). CDR1 and CDR2 (germline): SGHRS, YFSETQ. V shed 3 bases and J shed 0 bases, with 12 bases lying between them. The CDR3 covers 15 residues.

This clonotype was counted between two and nine times. V is TRBV20-1 and J is TRBJ2-5, with D unclear. V lost 3 bases and J 2 bases, leaving 10 bases between the germline ends. CDR3 size: 13 residues. Germline CDR1 reads DFQATT; CDR2 reads SNEGSKA (reference sequence). CDR3 amino acids: CSASNRPQETQYF. For the CDR3, the DNA is TGCAGTGCTAGTAACAGACCTCAAGAGACCCAGTACTTC.

This rearrangement joins TRBV7-2 to TRBJ2-3; D remains ambiguous. Germline V gene data show CDR1 as SGHTA and CDR2 as FQGNSA. CDR3 length equals 16 residues. The V end lost 5 bases, the J end lost 1 base, and 16 bases lay between the germline ends. CDR3 DNA: TGTGCCAGCAGCCGCCTGTTGTCCCGGGGCACAGATACGCAGTATTTT. Encoded protein: CASSRLLSRGTDTQYF.

V gene TRBV12-3 or TRBV12-4 combines with J gene TRBJ2-3; the D call may be TRBD1 or TRBD2 (6 bases each). The V end lost 1 base, the J end lost 1 base, and 15 bases lay between the germline ends. The CDR3 runs 17 residues. The CDR3 sequence: CASSLDPGAAGTDTQYF. The CDR3 bases are TGTGCCAGCAGTTTAGATCCGGGGGCGGCTGGCACAGATACGCAGTATTTT.

In this sample, this clonotype turned up a few times. This chain connects TRBV11-2 to TRBJ1-6, with 8 bases matching TRBD1. Germline V lookup: CDR1 SGHAT, CDR2 FQNNGV. J lost 1 base, V lost 1 base, and 9 bases had no gene match. The CDR3 is 19 amino acids. The CDR3 bases are TGTGCCAGCAGCTTAGGAGCAGGGGGCGTAATATCCTATAATTCACCCCTCCACTTT. As protein: CASSLGAGGVISYNSPLHF.

The CDR3 reads CSVHSGCEQYF. The CDR3 DNA reads TGCAGCGTTCATTCAGGGTGCGAGCAGTACTTC. This chain uses TRBV29-1 with TRBJ2-5; maybe TRBD1 (5 bases). The DNA end favors TRBJ2-7, so the J call may be wrong. This CDR3 has 11 residues. CDR1 and CDR2 (germline): SQVTM, ANQGSEA.

V usage is TRBV6-2 or TRBV6-3 and J usage is TRBJ2-2, with 11 bases matching TRBD2. Germline V gene data show CDR1 as MNHEY and CDR2 as SVGEGT. Trimming at V came to 5 bases and at J to 5 bases, leaving 7 bases not matched to a gene. The CDR3 extends over 16 amino acids. The chain's CDR3 is CASSILAGGTTGELFF. In nucleotides, the CDR3 is TGTGCCAGCAGTATTTTAGCGGGGGGGACGACCGGGGAGCTGTTTTTT.

The chain joins TRBV20-1 to TRBJ2-5; weak D call: TRBD1 (6 bases). Germline CDR1 is DFQATT and CDR2 is SNEGSKA (reference sequence). CDR3 length: 14 residues. V shed 5 bases and J shed 0 bases, with 13 bases lying between them. The CDR3 reads CSASPTGHQETQYF. CDR3 DNA: TGCAGTGCTTCACCTACAGGGCACCAAGAGACCCAGTACTTC.

This sequence joins TRBV7-2 and TRBJ2-6; maybe TRBD1 (6 bases). The CDR3 runs to 16 residues. The germline V and J ends were trimmed by 5 bases and 2 bases, with 13 bases remaining between them. CDR1 is SGHTA, CDR2 FQGNSA, per germline. CDR3 nucleotide sequence: TGTGCCAGCAGCATGCAGGGGACGCCTGGGGCCAACGTCCTGACTTTC. It is translated as CASSMQGTPGANVLTF.

This clonotype was detected a few times. The chain employs TRBV2 and TRBJ2-3; the D gene is possibly TRBD2 (5 bases). CDR3 length equals 12 residues. Trimming removed 7 bases from V and 2 bases from J, with 7 bases in between. Germline V CDR1 and CDR2: SNHLY, FYNNEI. This chain's CDR3 is CASKGDTDTQYF. In DNA form, the CDR3 reads TGTGCCAGCAAGGGAGACACAGATACGCAGTATTTT.

This clonotype was seen a single time. This chain links TRBV6-2 or TRBV6-3 with TRBJ1-6, with D possibly being TRBD1 (5 bases). The ends were cut back, 7 bases at V and 6 bases at J, with 10 bases in the middle. CDR1 is MNHEY and CDR2 is SVGEGT in the germline V gene. The CDR3 contains 13 residues. CDR3 coding DNA: TGTGCCAGCATTCAGCAGGGTAATTCACCCCTCCACTTT. Translating it yields CASIQQGNSPLHF.